What follows are 24 T cell receptor beta chains derived from one specimen sequenced in a study of cytomegalovirus exposure and HLA in healthy donors. Both 60 Vbeta primers and 13 Jbeta primers went into the PCR. Measured with immunoSEQ multiplex PCR; TCRdb has only the in-frame clones, and not every one. The sample records roughly 97,000 clones, about three quarters being singletons. Sequencing was done on a sample of PBMCs. The source of these receptors is a man aged 55-75 years in good health and CMV-seropositive.

By share of the sample, this clone is large (0.1 to 1%). Here the CDR3 DNA reads TGCGCCAGCAGTGTAGCGGGGGGTGATGGAGAGACCCAGTACTTC. This encodes CASSVAGGDGETQYF. This chain joins TRBV10-1 and TRBJ2-5; TRBD2 aligns across 10 bases. This CDR3 is 15 amino acids long. The trim removed 4 bases at V and 4 bases at J, leaving 6 bases unmatched. CDR1 and CDR2 (germline): WNHNN, SYGVQD (reference sequence).

V is TRBV5-1 and J is TRBJ2-5; D not resolved. Near its end, the DNA agrees better with TRBJ2-7, so the J call may be wrong. This CDR3 spans 12 amino acids. Germline assignment: CDR1 SGHRS and CDR2 YFSETQ. The chain's CDR3 is CASSLERGEQYF. DNA of the CDR3: TGCGCCAGCAGCTTGGAGCGAGGCGAGCAGTACTTC.

This chain joins TRBV25-1 and TRBJ2-7; tentative D call: TRBD2 (5 bases). V lost 2 bases to trimming and J lost 2 bases, with 7 bases between them. Germline V gene sequence: CDR1 MGHDK, CDR2 SYGVNS. This CDR3 comprises 13 residues. For the CDR3, the DNA is TGTGCCAGCAGTGAAGGGAGTACCTACGAGCAGTACTTC. It specifies CASSEGSTYEQYF.

This chain joins TRBV6-5 and TRBJ1-5, with D tentatively TRBD1 (5 bases). V shed 2 bases and J shed 6 bases, with 11 bases lying between them. CDR1 MNHEY and CDR2 SVGAGI come from the germline V gene. The length of the CDR3 is 14 residues. As DNA, the CDR3 is TGTGCCAGCAGTTACGGGGGGAAGGGTCAGCCCCAGCATTTT. Residues: CASSYGGKGQPQHF.

The chain has TRBV6-5 and TRBJ2-7; D may be TRBD1 (6 bases). The CDR3 totals 13 residues. CDR1 and CDR2 from the germline V gene are MNHEY and SVGAGI. The germline V and J ends were trimmed by 6 bases and 2 bases, with 11 bases remaining between them. The CDR3: CASRGARTYEQYF. The CDR3 nucleotides are TGTGCCAGCAGGGGGGCACGCACCTACGAGCAGTACTTC.

The chain recombines TRBV19 with TRBJ1-3; D is ambiguous. CDR1 LNHDA and CDR2 SQIVND come from the germline V gene (reference sequence). This CDR3 contains 17 residues. Trimming took off 0 bases at V and 0 bases at J, with 12 bases between the two ends. CDR3 sequence (DNA): TGTGCCAGTAGTATAGATAGAGGGATCGGCTCTGGAAACACCATATATTTT. It translates to CASSIDRGIGSGNTIYF.

The gene calls are TRBV27 and TRBJ2-1; 12 positions match TRBD2. The germline gives CDR1 MNHEY, CDR2 SMNVEV (reference sequence). V was clipped by 0 bases and J by 5 bases; unmatched bases: 2. This CDR3 spans 16 amino acids. The chain's CDR3 is CASSLSRTSGNNEQFF. CDR3 nucleotides: TGTGCCAGCAGTTTATCGAGGACTAGCGGGAACAATGAGCAGTTCTTC.

The V gene is TRBV28, the J gene TRBJ2-7; D possibly corresponds to TRBD2 (6 bases). In germline, CDR1 is MDHEN, CDR2 SYDVKM. The CDR3 runs to 16 residues. Trimming pared 5 bases from V and 3 bases from J, leaving 20 bases between. For the CDR3, the DNA is TGTGCCAGCAGTCGAGTTGGTGGACTGGGGGGCTACGAGCAGTACTTC. Translated, it gives CASSRVGGLGGYEQYF.

The V call is TRBV9, the J call TRBJ1-4; tentative D call: TRBD1 (5 bases). V lost 3 bases, J lost 2 bases, and 11 bases lay in between. The length of the CDR3 is 15 residues. Germline V gives CDR1 SGDLS, CDR2 YYNGEE. The CDR3 nucleotides read TGTGCCAGCAGCGGACCGGGGGTGACTAATGAAAAACTGTTTTTT. It yields the protein CASSGPGVTNEKLFF.

The rearrangement uses TRBV19 and TRBJ2-2; 7 nucleotides agree with TRBD1. V trimming: 5 bases; J trimming: 5 bases; junction bases outside the gene matches: 8. The CDR3 contains 15 residues. Per germline, CDR1 LNHDA and CDR2 SQIVND (reference sequence). For the CDR3, the DNA is TGTGCCAGTAGTCGGGACAGAGAAGGGACCGGGGAGCTGTTTTTT. It translates to CASSRDREGTGELFF. The full variable domain, completed using reference TRBV19 and TRBJ2-2, is DGGITQSPKYLFRKEGQNVTLSCEQNLNHDAMYWYRQDPGQGLRLIYYSQIVNDFQKGDIAEGYSVSREKKESFPLTVTSAQKNPTAFYLCASSRDREGTGELFFGEGSRLTVL.

The V and J genes are TRBV5-1 and TRBJ2-2, with a tentative D call TRBD2 (5 bases). The CDR3 runs to 18 residues. The germline gives CDR1 SGHRS, CDR2 YFSETQ. Deletions cut 0 bases from V and 4 bases from J, with 19 bases between. CDR3 in amino acids: CASSLAARGLAVTGELFF. CDR3 DNA: TGCGCCAGCAGCTTGGCGGCCAGAGGGCTAGCAGTCACCGGGGAGCTGTTTTTT.

The chain recombines TRBV5-1 with TRBJ1-4, with D perhaps matching TRBD1 (6 bases). Germline values: CDR1 SGHRS, CDR2 YFSETQ. CDR3 length: 15 amino acids. Trimming took off 0 bases at V and 7 bases at J, with 13 bases between the two ends. CDR3 sequence: CASSLGQGITEKLFF. The DNA for the CDR3 is TGCGCCAGCAGCTTGGGGCAGGGGATAACTGAAAAACTGTTTTTT.

This clone was counted a few times. The chain couples TRBV28 to TRBJ2-2; the match to TRBD2 covers 10 bases. The CDR3 runs to 15 residues. V shed 3 bases and J 8 bases; nucleotides not matched to a gene: 6. The germline CDR1 and CDR2 sequences are MDHEN and SYDVKM. The CDR3 here is CASSFPSGGRGELFF. CDR3 nucleotides: TGTGCCAGCAGTTTCCCTAGCGGGGGCCGTGGGGAGCTGTTTTTT.

This sequence joins TRBV30 and TRBJ2-6; TRBD1 matches at 9 bases. Germline assignment: CDR1 GTSNPN and CDR2 SVGIG (reference sequence). The trim removed 4 bases at V and 3 bases at J, leaving 4 bases unmatched. The CDR3 totals 15 residues. In nucleotides, the CDR3 is TGTGCCTGGACCAGGGACAGGGATGGGGCCAACGTCCTGACTTTC. Translating it yields CAWTRDRDGANVLTF.

The rearrangement joins TRBV9 to TRBJ2-3, with D possibly being TRBD2 (6 bases). Germline V lookup: CDR1 SGDLS, CDR2 YYNGEE. Trimming pared 0 bases from V and 6 bases from J, leaving 17 bases between. The CDR3 has 16 amino acids. CDR3 in amino acids: CASSVDDSGYLDTQYF. In nucleotides, the CDR3 is TGTGCCAGCAGCGTAGATGATAGCGGATATCTTGATACGCAGTATTTT.

This clone was found a few times. This chain uses TRBV7-9 with TRBJ2-1, with D possibly TRBD1 on 6 matching bases. This CDR3 region has 14 residues. The germline CDR1 and CDR2 sequences are SEHNR and FQNEAQ (reference sequence). Trimming left V 2 bases short and J 2 bases short, with 7 bases between. Here the CDR3 reads CASSLQGTYNEQFF. The CDR3 DNA follows: TGTGCCAGCAGCTTACAGGGGACCTACAATGAGCAGTTCTTC.

The gene calls are TRBV6-4 and TRBJ1-2, with 12 bases identical to TRBD1. The germline V gene encodes CDR1 MRHNA and CDR2 SNTAGT. This CDR3 is 14 amino acids long. The J segment lost 8 bases and the V segment lost 7 bases, leaving 8 bases of the junction unmatched. The CDR3 sequence is CASNSGQGADGYTF. The CDR3 DNA reads as TGTGCCAGCAATTCGGGACAGGGGGCGGACGGCTACACCTTC.

The rearrangement uses TRBV7-2 and TRBJ1-5; 12 bases fit TRBD1. The CDR3 runs 14 residues. CDR1 SGHTA and CDR2 FQGNSA come from the germline V gene. V lost 3 bases, J lost 7 bases, and 1 base stayed unmatched. This CDR3 is CASSLGQGAQPQHF. In nucleotides, the CDR3 is TGTGCCAGCAGCTTGGGACAGGGGGCCCAGCCCCAGCATTTT.

The V call is TRBV7-3, the J call TRBJ2-2, with D possibly being TRBD1 (5 bases). Germline values: CDR1 SGHTA, CDR2 FQGTGA. The CDR3 sequence is 15 residues long. Trimming stripped 5 bases from V and 5 bases from J, with 15 bases between. CDR3 bases: TGTGCCAGCAGCCCTCGTAGGGGTGGTACCGGGGAGCTGTTTTTT. It codes for CASSPRRGGTGELFF.

This sequence joins TRBV5-1 and TRBJ2-3; a weak D match, TRBD1 (5 bases). This CDR3 comprises 15 residues. CDR1 is SGHRS, CDR2 YFSETQ, per germline. Trimming cost V 3 bases and J 4 bases, with 15 bases left between them. The CDR3 spells CASSSVLQGADTQYF. The DNA of the CDR3 is TGCGCCAGCAGCTCCGTGCTTCAGGGCGCAGATACGCAGTATTTT.

The chain employs TRBV18 and TRBJ2-5; TRBD1 aligns across 9 bases. Germline CDR1 and CDR2: KGHSH and LQKENI. The trim removed 3 bases at V and 1 base at J, leaving 3 bases unmatched. This CDR3 is built from 15 residues. In DNA, the CDR3 is TGTGCCAGCTCACCTCTGGACAGGGGCCAAGAGACCCAGTACTTC. It specifies CASSPLDRGQETQYF.

The chain has TRBV4-3 and TRBJ2-3; TRBD1 matches 10 bases. This CDR3 contains 15 residues. The V gene end was trimmed by 1 base and the J gene end by 5 bases; junction bases not matched to a gene: 3. Germline V gene data show CDR1 as LGHNA and CDR2 as YSLEER. The CDR3 DNA follows: TGCGCCAGCAGCCAAGGGACAGGGGGAGTAGATACGCAGTATTTT. Its protein product is CASSQGTGGVDTQYF.

The chain joins TRBV10-2 to TRBJ2-4; possible D gene TRBD2, 6 bases. The CDR3 is made up of 12 amino acids. Germline CDR1 WSHSY, CDR2 SAAADI. The V end lost 5 bases, the J end lost 8 bases, and 10 bases lay between the germline ends. The CDR3 coding sequence is TGCGCCAGCAGTCCCGGCGGGGACATTCAGTACTTC. It is translated as CASSPGGDIQYF.

The gene calls are TRBV10-3 and TRBJ1-5, with D uncertain. V shed 5 bases and J shed 1 base, with 6 bases lying between them. The CDR3 has 13 residues. Germline V gene sequence: CDR1 ENHRY, CDR2 SYGVKD. The CDR3, as DNA: TGTGCCATCAGTTGGCAGAGCAATCAGCCCCAGCATTTT. This encodes CAISWQSNQPQHF.